These 23 T cell receptor beta chains originate from one sample sequenced in a study of T cell changes during pregnancy in multiple sclerosis. The method was immunoSEQ multiplex PCR; TCRdb's version includes in-frame clones alone and lacks a portion of them. The sample consists of around 15,000 clones, approximately 95% of them appearing once. The source material was peripheral blood, sampled in the second trimester of pregnancy. These receptors originate from a female donor in good health, enrolled as a control in a pregnancy study.

The genes are TRBV6-5 and TRBJ1-1, with D possibly being TRBD1 (5 bases). The length of the CDR3 is 14 residues. CDR1 and CDR2 from the germline V gene are MNHEY and SVGAGI. Deletions cut 10 bases from V and 0 bases from J, with 15 bases between. CDR3 nucleotides: TGTGCCACAAGGGCGGGACTTTTGAACACTGAAGCTTTCTTT. Translated: CATRAGLLNTEAFF.

This rearrangement joins TRBV5-1 to TRBJ1-1; tentative D call: TRBD1 (6 bases). CDR3 length: 14 residues. Trimming took off 4 bases at V and 4 bases at J, with 14 bases between the two ends. Looked up from germline, CDR1 is SGHRS and CDR2 is YFSETQ. CDR3 amino acids: CASSLGGGGTEAFF. As DNA, the CDR3 is TGCGCCAGCAGCCTGGGAGGGGGGGGCACTGAAGCTTTCTTT.

This clone was observed once. The DNA of the CDR3 is TGTGCCAGCAGCTTCAGTGGAGGGTCTAACTATGGCTACACCTTC. Translating it yields CASSFSGGSNYGYTF. The chain joins TRBV7-2 to TRBJ1-2; D remains unclear. The ends were cut back, 3 bases at V and 0 bases at J, with 11 bases in the middle. The germline V gene has CDR1 SGHTA and CDR2 FQGNSA. There are 15 residues in the CDR3. Complete variable domain (other parts from reference TRBV7-2 and TRBJ1-2): GAGVSQSPSNKVTEKGKDVELRCDPISGHTALYWYRQSLGQGLEFLIYFQGNSAPDKSGLPSDRFSAERTGGSVSTLTIQRTQQEDSAVYLCASSFSGGSNYGYTFGSGTRLTVV.

The gene calls are TRBV30 and TRBJ1-1; possibly TRBD1 for D (6 bases). Germline CDR1 reads GTSNPN; CDR2 reads SVGIG (reference sequence). CDR3 length: 15 residues. The V gene lost 4 bases and the J gene lost 4 bases, with 19 bases spanning the gap. The CDR3 DNA follows: TGTGCCTGGAAACGGGGGCTGCGGGAGGTCACTGAAGCTTTCTTT. Translating it yields CAWKRGLREVTEAFF.

The CDR3 protein is CASRRQGSDGYTF. CDR3 nucleotide sequence: TGTGCCAGCAGGCGACAGGGGAGCGATGGCTACACCTTC. V and J are TRBV7-2 and TRBJ1-2; 8 positions agree with TRBD1. Per the germline V gene, CDR1 is SGHTA and CDR2 is FQGNSA. V lost 6 bases and J lost 6; bases outside the gene matches: 6. The CDR3 spans 13 residues. The variable domain in full, completed from reference TRBV7-2 and TRBJ1-2, reads GAGVSQSPSNKVTEKGKDVELRCDPISGHTALYWYRQSLGQGLEFLIYFQGNSAPDKSGLPSDRFSAERTGGSVSTLTIQRTQQEDSAVYLCASRRQGSDGYTFGSGTRLTVV.

This chain uses TRBV28 with TRBJ2-7; no definite D call. Germline-derived CDR1 and CDR2 are MDHEN and SYDVKM. The germline V and J ends were trimmed by 4 bases and 3 bases, with 7 bases remaining between them. The CDR3 runs to 12 residues. The DNA of the CDR3 is TGTGCCAGCAGTTCCTCCCTCTACGAGCAGTACTTC. This sequence encodes CASSSSLYEQYF. Variable domain in full (rest from reference TRBV28 and TRBJ2-7): DVKVTQSSRYLVKRTGEKVFLECVQDMDHENMFWYRQDPGLGLRLIYFSYDVKMKEKGDIPEGYSVSREKKERFSLILESASTNQTSMYLCASSSSLYEQYFGPGTRLTVT.

The V and J genes are TRBV6-1 and TRBJ1-5; D perhaps matches TRBD1 (5 bases). CDR3 length: 14 amino acids. Germline lookup yields CDR1 MNHNS and CDR2 SASEGT. Trimming pared 5 bases from V and 0 bases from J, leaving 8 bases between. The CDR3 is CASSRQSSNQPQHF. In DNA form, the CDR3 reads TGTGCCAGCAGTCGACAGAGTAGCAATCAGCCCCAGCATTTT.

The chain employs TRBV11-2 and TRBJ1-2; TRBD1 matches 9 bases. Looked up from germline, CDR1 is SGHAT and CDR2 is FQNNGV. The CDR3 is 14 amino acids. The trim removed 5 bases at V and 6 bases at J, leaving 7 bases unmatched. The CDR3 DNA is TGTGCCAGCAGCCCAGGGACAGGGAAGGATGGCTACACCTTC. It codes for CASSPGTGKDGYTF.

The rearrangement links TRBV5-1 to TRBJ2-7; 12 nucleotides agree with TRBD1. CDR3 size: 18 residues. V trimming: 0 bases; J trimming: 6 bases; junction bases outside the gene matches: 13. Looked up from germline, CDR1 is SGHRS and CDR2 is YFSETQ. CDR3 DNA: TGCGCCAGCAGCTTGGCCTTGTGGGGGACAGGGGGCCCGGGCGAGCAGTACTTC. Encoded protein: CASSLALWGTGGPGEQYF.

The genes are TRBV6-1 and TRBJ1-1, with D hard to call. Trimming took off 2 bases at V and 6 bases at J, with 16 bases between the two ends. Germline lookup yields CDR1 MNHNS and CDR2 SASEGT. This CDR3 region has 15 residues. CDR3 DNA sequence: TGTGCCAGCAGTGAACTGTCACTGGGTCGGGCTGAAGCTTTCTTT. Translating gives CASSELSLGRAEAFF.

The chain is built from TRBV7-8 and TRBJ1-2, with a weak D call TRBD1 (5 bases). The V and J ends lost 5 bases and 0 bases respectively, with 10 bases between them. The germline CDR1 and CDR2 sequences are SGHVS and FQNEAQ. This CDR3 is 14 amino acids long. The CDR3 region is CASSPRGTNYGYTF. The CDR3 DNA is TGTGCCAGCAGCCCACGGGGGACTAACTATGGCTACACCTTC.

V is TRBV19 and J is TRBJ2-2; D perhaps matches TRBD2 (6 bases). V lost 3 bases, J lost 5 bases, and 16 bases lay in between. CDR3 length equals 16 residues. Per the germline V gene, CDR1 is LNHDA and CDR2 is SQIVND (reference sequence). The CDR3 loop reads CASSMSPGRETGELFF. As DNA, the CDR3 is TGTGCCAGTAGTATGAGCCCCGGTCGGGAGACCGGGGAGCTGTTTTTT.

This sequence joins TRBV5-1 and TRBJ1-2, with 7 nucleotides matching TRBD1. After removal of 0 bases from V and 4 bases from J, the junction contained 3 bases not matched to a gene. From germline, CDR1 is SGHRS and CDR2 YFSETQ. The CDR3 is made up of 14 amino acids. The CDR3 DNA reads as TGCGCCAGCAGCTTGGCCGGGGACAGCTATGGCTACACCTTC. Translating gives CASSLAGDSYGYTF.

The rearrangement links TRBV4-1 to TRBJ1-1; TRBD1 agrees at 8 bases. Germline CDR1 reads MGHRA; CDR2 reads YSYEKL. J lost 5 bases, V lost 4 bases, and 15 bases had no gene match. The CDR3 runs to 17 residues. CDR3 in amino acids: CASSRPEDREVLTEAFF. The CDR3 nucleotides read TGCGCCAGCAGCCGCCCCGAGGACAGGGAAGTTTTGACTGAAGCTTTCTTT.

This chain joins TRBV7-9 and TRBJ2-7; TRBD2 aligns across 8 bases. The CDR3 has 14 amino acids. V lost 1 base to trimming and J lost 5 bases; unmatched junction nucleotides: 4. The germline V gene encodes CDR1 SEHNR and CDR2 FQNEAQ (reference sequence). The CDR3 DNA follows: TGTGCCAGCAGCTTAGTGGGAGCGGGAGACGAGCAGTACTTC. Its translation is CASSLVGAGDEQYF.

This chain connects TRBV28 to TRBJ1-5, with 7 bases identical to TRBD1. J gave up 4 bases and V 6 bases, and 9 bases lay outside the gene matches. Germline V gives CDR1 MDHEN, CDR2 SYDVKM. There are 15 residues in the CDR3. In DNA form, the CDR3 reads TGTGCCAGCAGAACTCCGACAGGGCATAATCAGCCCCAGCATTTT. This translates into CASRTPTGHNQPQHF.

The V call is TRBV4-3, the J call TRBJ2-3; D possibly corresponds to TRBD1 (6 bases). There are 15 residues in the CDR3. Germline CDR1 LGHNA, CDR2 YSLEER. V was clipped by 0 bases and J by 7 bases, with 14 bases between them. The CDR3 loop reads CASSQDAGAGNTQYF. The CDR3 nucleotides are TGCGCCAGCAGCCAAGATGCAGGGGCCGGCAATACGCAGTATTTT.

The V call is TRBV11-3, the J call TRBJ2-7; 11 bases line up with TRBD2. The CDR3 spans 16 residues. The germline V gene has CDR1 SGHNT and CDR2 YENEEA. The V gene end was trimmed by 5 bases and the J gene end by 0 bases; junction bases not matched to a gene: 6. The CDR3 coding sequence is TGTGCCAGCAGCCCCGGGCTAGCGGGGGGCTCCTACGAGCAGTACTTC. Amino acid sequence: CASSPGLAGGSYEQYF.

V usage is TRBV7-8 and J usage is TRBJ2-7, with 8 bases lining up with TRBD2. The CDR3 contains 14 residues. V lost 1 base and J lost 4; bases outside the gene matches: 3. CDR1 and CDR2 (germline): SGHVS, FQNEAQ. This CDR3 reads CASSLVPSGYEQYF. CDR3 nucleotide sequence: TGTGCCAGCAGCTTAGTGCCTAGCGGGTACGAGCAGTACTTC.

The chain carries TRBV15 and TRBJ2-7; 8 bases line up with TRBD2. CDR3 length equals 18 residues. Germline V gene sequence: CDR1 LNHNV, CDR2 YYDKDF (reference sequence). Unmatched junction bases numbered 11, after V lost 1 base and J lost 0 bases. The CDR3 protein is CATSRAPGRVGSSYEQYF. CDR3 in DNA: TGTGCCACCAGCAGAGCCCCCGGGAGGGTCGGAAGCTCCTACGAGCAGTACTTC.

The rearrangement joins TRBV10-3 to TRBJ1-6; 9 positions match TRBD1. The CDR3 contains 15 residues. Germline V gives CDR1 ENHRY, CDR2 SYGVKD. Trimming took 7 bases from V and 5 from J; bases not matched to a gene: 6. For the CDR3, the DNA is TGTGCCATCAAGTCGGACAGGGGCGATAATTCACCCCTCCACTTT. Protein: CAIKSDRGDNSPLHF.

The chain links TRBV28 to TRBJ1-1; TRBD1 matches at 8 bases. V trimming: 5 bases; J trimming: 5 bases; junction bases outside the gene matches: 10. The CDR3 runs to 15 residues. CDR1 is MDHEN and CDR2 is SYDVKM in the germline V gene. DNA of the CDR3: TGTGCCAGCAGTCATCCGGACAGGGACCCGACTGAAGCTTTCTTT. It specifies CASSHPDRDPTEAFF.

The chain carries TRBV18 and TRBJ1-6, with 9 positions matching TRBD1. V was pared by 6 bases and J by 12 bases, with 3 bases of the junction left unmatched. Germline lookup yields CDR1 KGHSH and CDR2 LQKENI. This CDR3 contains 12 residues. The CDR3 is CASSDRGGPLHF. In DNA form, the CDR3 reads TGTGCCAGCTCGGACAGGGGAGGACCCCTCCACTTT.